This T cell receptor (beta chain) was documented in a study of T cells in Graves' hyperthyroidism and ophthalmopathy. At the level of the study: The initial diagnosis was the point when peripheral blood was collected, ahead of any treatment.

CDR1 SGHKS and CDR2 YYEKEE come from the germline V gene (reference sequence). This CDR3 has 19 residues. The CDR3 regions of TCR beta were amplified from RNA transcripts. Using the HTBI primer set, a first-round RT-PCR was run on the TCR CDR3. TCRdb redid the calling of the multiplex PCR reads with MiXCR, one entry per CDR3 protein. The sample consists of approximately 380,000 distinct CDR3 sequences, around an eighth of them appearing once. In regard to this clonotype: At one end the junction does not follow the germline gene, possibly because of a read error.

This sequence joins TRBV5-5 and TRBJ2-3, with 11 bases matching TRBD2. The source of this sequence is a man over 45 with Graves' ophthalmopathy. Material for sequencing was blood. CDR3 region: CASSSRIPGLAEVTDTQYF. The CDR3 nucleotides are TGCGCCAGCAGCTCACGGATCCCGGGACTAGCGGAGGTGACAGATACGCAGTATTTT.